A single sample gave rise to the 10 T cell receptor beta chains below, sequenced in a study of cytomegalovirus exposure and HLA in healthy donors. Some clones are missing from TCRdb's copy, which holds only in-frame ones; the method was immunoSEQ multiplex PCR. Of 100,000 to 150,000 clones in the sample, 70% to 90% were seen once. Material: PBMCs. Source of these receptors: a man aged 18-30 years in good health and CMV-seropositive.

The chain carries TRBV9 and TRBJ1-3, with 7 nucleotides matching TRBD1. The CDR3 loop spans 14 amino acids. Germline CDR1 reads SGDLS; CDR2 reads YYNGEE. V trimming: 4 bases; J trimming: 0 bases; junction bases outside the gene matches: 1. CDR3 protein: CASSYRGSGNTIYF. In nucleotides, the CDR3 is TGTGCCAGCAGCTACAGGGGCTCTGGAAACACCATATATTTT. The whole variable domain, remainder taken from reference TRBV9 and TRBJ1-3, is DSGVTQTPKHLITATGQRVTLRCSPRSGDLSVYWYQQSLDQGLQFLIQYYNGEERAKGNILERFSAQQFPDLHSELNLSSLELGDSALYFCASSYRGSGNTIYFGEGSWLTVV.

The chain links TRBV29-1 to TRBJ2-1; D perhaps matches TRBD2 (5 bases). Trimming stripped 7 bases from V and 2 bases from J, with 18 bases between. The CDR3 covers 15 residues. Looked up from germline, CDR1 is SQVTM and CDR2 is ANQGSEA. The CDR3 loop is CSAPGPPGAYNEQFF. The DNA for the CDR3 is TGCAGCGCCCCCGGTCCCCCCGGGGCCTACAATGAGCAGTTCTTC.

The chain recombines TRBV5-6 with TRBJ1-5; D perhaps matches TRBD1 (5 bases). Trimming stripped 4 bases from V and 6 bases from J, with 11 bases between. The CDR3 has 13 amino acids. The V gene's germline CDR1 is SGHDT and CDR2 YYEEEE. Here the CDR3 reads CASSSRRGQPQHF. CDR3 bases: TGTGCCAGCAGCAGCAGGAGGGGTCAGCCCCAGCATTTT.

This sequence joins TRBV5-4 and TRBJ2-2; weak D call: TRBD1 (6 bases). V dropped 1 base and J dropped 3 bases, with 16 bases sitting between them. In germline, CDR1 is SGHNT, CDR2 YYREEE (reference sequence). The CDR3 contains 17 residues. CDR3 amino acids: CASSLRAGAVDTGELFF. The CDR3 DNA sequence: TGTGCCAGCAGCTTGAGGGCAGGGGCCGTTGACACCGGGGAGCTGTTTTTT.

The V gene is TRBV7-9, the J gene TRBJ2-5, with a possible D match to TRBD1 (6 bases). This CDR3 comprises 14 residues. The germline CDR1 and CDR2 sequences are SEHNR and FQNEAQ (reference sequence). V lost 6 bases, J lost 5 bases, and 16 bases lay in between. CDR3 DNA sequence: TGTGCCAGCAGTTCAAAGGGACATCCGGAGACCCAGTACTTC. It encodes CASSSKGHPETQYF.

In this sample, this clone turned up a few times. The chain is built from TRBV10-2 and TRBJ2-7; TRBD2 aligns across 7 bases. CDR3 length: 13 amino acids. V lost 8 bases, J lost 7 bases, and 11 bases stayed unmatched. The V gene's germline CDR1 is WSHSY and CDR2 SAAADI. The CDR3 loop reads CASWVGGGREQYF. The CDR3 DNA reads TGCGCCAGCTGGGTTGGGGGAGGGAGGGAGCAGTACTTC.

The chain employs TRBV6-1 and TRBJ1-5; TRBD1 might be the D (6 bases). V gave up 7 bases and J gave up 11 bases, with 21 bases separating them. This CDR3 contains 14 residues. The germline V gene encodes CDR1 MNHNS and CDR2 SASEGT. The CDR3 region has the DNA TGTGCCAGCACTAGAGGGAGAGGGGGGGCAGCCCAGCATTTT. Encoded protein: CASTRGRGGAAQHF.

This chain connects TRBV28 to TRBJ2-1; 9 bases match TRBD2. Germline CDR1 MDHEN, CDR2 SYDVKM. J lost 7 bases, V lost 8 bases, and 12 bases had no gene match. The CDR3 runs to 15 residues. The CDR3, as DNA: TGTGCCAGCGTAAAAGGTGCGGGGGGGCGAAATGAGCAGTTCTTC. Protein sequence: CASVKGAGGRNEQFF.

The rearrangement joins TRBV7-2 to TRBJ1-5, with 9 nucleotides matching TRBD1. CDR1 and CDR2 (germline): SGHTA, FQGNSA. The CDR3 is 12 amino acids. V dropped 6 bases and J dropped 7; count of bases not matched to a gene: 1. DNA for the CDR3: TGTGCCAGCAGTGACAGGGGGCAGCCCCAGCATTTT. This sequence encodes CASSDRGQPQHF.

The chain has TRBV29-1 and TRBJ2-1; 11 nucleotides line up with TRBD2. Germline CDR1 is SQVTM and CDR2 is ANQGSEA. With V trimmed by 8 bases and J by 7 bases, 13 bases remained unmatched. The CDR3 runs to 15 residues. CDR3 coding DNA: TGCAGCACCGAAGATAGCGGGGGGGCACAGAATGAGCAGTTCTTC. As protein: CSTEDSGGAQNEQFF.